This T cell receptor beta chain was captured in a study of OX40 agonist ivuxolimab in advanced cancers. Some clones are missing from TCRdb's copy, which holds only in-frame ones; the method was immunoSEQ multiplex PCR. Found here are tens of thousands of clones, over 80% of them singletons; the top ten hold about a tenth. The TCR sequence derives from an adult with an advanced solid tumor such as melanoma, head and neck, liver or kidney cancer. Here the sequenced sample was CD4+ or CD8+ T cells sorted from blood, taken in a trial of the OX40 agonist ivuxolimab.

In DNA, the CDR3 is TGTGCCATCAGTTTAGCCCTCATTCCGGGACAGAACACCGGGGAGCTGTTTTTT. Translated: CAISLALIPGQNTGELFF. The rearrangement joins TRBV10-3 to TRBJ2-2; D is perhaps TRBD1 (6 bases). CDR1 is ENHRY and CDR2 is SYGVKD in the germline V gene. The CDR3 length is 18 residues. V lost 5 bases, J lost 1 base, and 20 bases lay in between.